This record concerns one T cell receptor (beta chain) sequence. Its antigen is still unknown. No fewer than 6.5 million PBMCs went into each sample. The authors ran a second PCR of roughly 6 to 11 cycles using a sample-barcoded 5' primer and a J-beta primer mix. TCRdb recomputed calls from the 5' RACE reads with MiXCR, one row per CDR3 protein. This sample has about 730,000 distinct CDR3 sequences, with 35% to 45% found just once. The V and J ends lost 4 bases and 7 bases, in that order; junction bases with no gene match: 10. Germline V gene data show CDR1 as SEHNR and CDR2 as FQNEAQ (reference sequence). This CDR3 is built from 16 residues. The entry originates in a study of blood T cells in healthy people across ages. Across the whole study: Template switching caught about one barcoded beta molecule for each two T cells.

Findings of the study overall: Older individuals had lower TCR beta diversity per million T cells (the decline was roughly linear).

The receptor was isolated from a woman aged 60-75 years in good health. The chain uses TRBV7-9 and TRBJ1-4; 9 bases agree with TRBD1. The sample was blood. CDR3 sequence: CASSSSPGQGGEKLFF. CDR3 nucleotides: TGTGCCAGCAGCTCATCACCGGGACAGGGAGGTGAAAAACTGTTTTTT.